A single sample is the source of the 21 T cell receptor beta chains below, sequenced in a study of CD8 T cells in Susac syndrome. An amount of RNA that ranged from 0.5 to 1 ug was reverse transcribed with random hexamers. Via MiXCR, TCRdb re-called the immunoSEQ multiplex PCR reads, giving one row per CDR3 protein. Here the sample spans about 210,000 distinct CDR3 sequences, over 90% being singletons. The sequenced sample consisted of CD4+ T cells from PBMCs. Receptors originate from a human donor with Susac syndrome.

The chain joins TRBV5-1 to TRBJ2-3, with D tentatively TRBD1 or TRBD2 (6 bases each). The germline CDR1 and CDR2 sequences are SGHRS and YFSETQ. The CDR3 runs 16 residues. V lost 1 base to trimming and J lost 1 base, with 13 bases between them. As DNA, the CDR3 is TGCGCCAGCAGCTTGTGGGGGGCGCGCCGCACAGATACGCAGTATTTT. Protein sequence: CASSLWGARRTDTQYF.

The gene calls are TRBV9 and TRBJ1-3; 9 bases agree with TRBD1. The germline V gene has CDR1 SGDLS and CDR2 YYNGEE. This CDR3 is built from 16 residues. Trimming cost V 0 bases and J 2 bases; bases outside gene matches: 3. The CDR3 spells CASSVETGGAGNTIYF. For the CDR3, the DNA is TGTGCCAGCAGCGTAGAAACAGGGGGCGCTGGAAACACCATATATTTT.

V and J are TRBV12-3 or TRBV12-4 and TRBJ1-5; D might be TRBD1 (6 bases). The ends were cut back, 5 bases at V and 5 bases at J, with 13 bases in the middle. The CDR3 is 14 residues long. The CDR3, as DNA: TGTGCCAGCAGTCCCCCAGGGGTGTATCAGCCCCAGCATTTT. Translated: CASSPPGVYQPQHF.

V is TRBV20-1 and J is TRBJ2-5; D may be TRBD2 (6 bases). Germline CDR1 is DFQATT and CDR2 is SNEGSKA (reference sequence). V was clipped by 1 base and J by 1 base, with 10 bases between them. The CDR3 is made up of 14 amino acids. The CDR3 spells CSARGGGFQETQYF. The CDR3 nucleotides are TGCAGTGCTAGAGGGGGAGGATTCCAAGAGACCCAGTACTTC.

This chain joins TRBV3-1 and TRBJ2-5; D is ambiguous. Between the trimmed V and J ends, which lost 2 bases and 0 bases, there was a span of 4 bases. The CDR3 loop spans 13 amino acids. Germline CDR1 and CDR2: LGHDT and YNNKEL (reference sequence). The CDR3 DNA sequence: TGTGCCAGCAGCCAACCGTACCAAGAGACCCAGTACTTC. It encodes CASSQPYQETQYF.

The chain links TRBV24-1 to TRBJ1-1; no reliable D call. This CDR3 is built from 15 residues. In germline, CDR1 is KGHDR, CDR2 SFDVKD. Trimming removed 7 bases at V and 8 bases at J, with 22 bases between. DNA of the CDR3: TGTGCCACCAGCGCGGGGAGCCTGCGGCAGCGCGAAGCTTTCTTT. Amino acid sequence: CATSAGSLRQREAFF.

This clonotype appeared a single time. The CDR3: CASSQRDHTDTQYF. CDR3 nucleotide sequence: TGTGCCAGCAGCCAACGGGACCACACAGATACGCAGTATTTT. The chain has TRBV7-2 and TRBJ2-3; tentatively, D is TRBD1 or TRBD2 (5 bases each). V lost 5 bases and J lost 2, with 11 bases in between. CDR3 length equals 14 residues. CDR1 SGHTA and CDR2 FQGNSA come from the germline V gene.

J is TRBJ1-1 and V is TRBV3-1, with D hard to call. Germline assignment: CDR1 LGHDT and CDR2 YNNKEL (reference sequence). The V and J ends lost 1 base and 4 bases respectively, with 10 bases between them. The CDR3 has 14 amino acids. The CDR3 region is CASSQGSLGTEAFF. In DNA, the CDR3 is TGTGCCAGCAGCCAAGGGAGTCTGGGCACTGAAGCTTTCTTT. The full variable domain, rest sourced from reference TRBV3-1 and TRBJ1-1, is DTAVSQTPKYLVTQMGNDKSIKCEQNLGHDTMYWYKQDSKKFLKIMFSYNNKELIINETVPNRFSPKSPDKAHLNLHINSLELGDSAVYFCASSQGSLGTEAFFGQGTRLTVV.

The chain uses TRBV7-2 and TRBJ1-2; D call uncertain. This CDR3 contains 12 residues. Germline V lookup: CDR1 SGHTA, CDR2 FQGNSA. Between the trimmed V and J ends, which lost 2 bases and 8 bases, there was a span of 9 bases. The DNA of the CDR3 is TGTGCCAGCAGCTTATTGGCGAACGGCTACACCTTC. As protein: CASSLLANGYTF.

The rearrangement joins TRBV25-1 to TRBJ2-7; no definite D call. Germline V gene data show CDR1 as MGHDK and CDR2 as SYGVNS. The CDR3 has 13 residues. The V and J ends lost 3 bases and 4 bases respectively, with 10 bases between them. CDR3 sequence: CASSDSDGYEQYF. The CDR3 DNA is TGTGCCAGCAGTGACTCGGACGGATACGAGCAGTACTTC.

The chain recombines TRBV5-1 with TRBJ1-6, with D perhaps TRBD1 (6 bases). V dropped 0 bases and J dropped 7 bases, with 11 bases sitting between them. Per the germline V gene, CDR1 is SGHRS and CDR2 is YFSETQ. The CDR3 length is 15 residues. The CDR3 DNA is TGCGCCAGCAGCTTGGACAGGGCGGAGAATTCACCCCTCCACTTT. Translated: CASSLDRAENSPLHF.

The chain carries TRBV19 and TRBJ1-5, with 8 bases fitting TRBD1. V lost 6 bases, J lost 5 bases, and 9 bases stayed unmatched. The CDR3 runs to 15 residues. CDR1 and CDR2 (germline): LNHDA, SQIVND (reference sequence). The DNA for the CDR3 is TGTGCCAGTAGCGGGACAGGCCAGGGGGATCAGCCCCAGCATTTT. Protein product: CASSGTGQGDQPQHF.

This clonotype appeared once. The chain combines TRBV5-1 with TRBJ1-2; no clear D gene. V gave up 0 bases and J gave up 8 bases, with 8 bases separating them. The CDR3 spans 12 residues. CDR1 and CDR2 from the germline V gene are SGHRS and YFSETQ. CDR3 region: CASSLEDEGYTF. For the CDR3, the DNA is TGCGCCAGCAGCTTGGAGGATGAGGGCTACACCTTC.

This chain joins TRBV30 and TRBJ1-6; the match to TRBD1 covers 7 bases. Germline V lookup: CDR1 GTSNPN, CDR2 SVGIG (reference sequence). Trimming at V came to 2 bases and at J to 7 bases, leaving 2 bases not matched to a gene. CDR3 length: 13 amino acids. DNA of the CDR3: TGTGCCTGGAGTTCGGGACAGAATTCACCCCTCCACTTT. Protein: CAWSSGQNSPLHF.

This chain connects TRBV20-1 to TRBJ2-4; no clear D. Trimming cost V 6 bases and J 0 bases, with 15 bases left between them. This CDR3 has 15 amino acids. Germline CDR1 is DFQATT and CDR2 is SNEGSKA (reference sequence). The CDR3 loop is CSAPSTESAKNIQYF. As DNA, the CDR3 is TGCAGTGCGCCCTCGACGGAGTCAGCCAAAAACATTCAGTACTTC.

The gene calls are TRBV20-1 and TRBJ2-5; 7 positions match TRBD2. Unmatched junction bases numbered 11, after V lost 0 bases and J lost 1 base. CDR1 and CDR2 from the germline V gene are DFQATT and SNEGSKA (reference sequence). The CDR3 covers 17 residues. The DNA for the CDR3 is TGCAGTGCTAGAGATCCCTGGACTAGAGGGACCCAAGAGACCCAGTACTTC. Amino acid sequence: CSARDPWTRGTQETQYF.

This sequence joins TRBV7-9 and TRBJ1-2; weak D call: TRBD1 (6 bases). With 2 bases removed from V and 6 bases from J, the gap between germline ends came to 13 bases. Looked up from germline, CDR1 is SEHNR and CDR2 is FQNEAQ (reference sequence). The CDR3 contains 14 residues. The DNA for the CDR3 is TGTGCCAGCAGCTTAATCAGGGGTTTTAATGGCTACACCTTC. This gives the protein CASSLIRGFNGYTF.

The gene calls are TRBV9 and TRBJ1-2, with 10 bases lining up with TRBD1. The CDR3 is 15 residues long. Germline V gene lookup returns CDR1 SGDLS and CDR2 YYNGEE. The trim removed 4 bases at V and 3 bases at J, leaving 6 bases unmatched. CDR3 residues: CASSPWTGGDYGYTF. CDR3 bases: TGTGCCAGCAGCCCATGGACAGGGGGGGACTATGGCTACACCTTC.

V is TRBV30 and J is TRBJ1-2, with D hard to call. Trimming shortened V by 3 bases and J by 4 bases, and 12 bases separated the two germline ends. The V gene's germline CDR1 is GTSNPN and CDR2 SVGIG (reference sequence). This CDR3 spans 13 amino acids. The CDR3 bases are TGTGCCTGGAGATTAACGGGATCCTATGGCTACACCTTC. It is translated as CAWRLTGSYGYTF. Full variable domain (remainder filled in from reference TRBV30 and TRBJ1-2): SQTIHQWPATLVQPVGSPLSLECTVEGTSNPNLYWYRQAAGRGLQLLFYSVGIGQISSEVPQNLSASRPQDRQFILSSKKLLLSDSGFYLCAWRLTGSYGYTFGSGTRLTVV.

The chain couples TRBV29-1 to TRBJ2-5; 7 bases line up with TRBD2. Unmatched junction bases numbered 7, after V lost 3 bases and J lost 6 bases. CDR1 is SQVTM, CDR2 ANQGSEA, per germline. This CDR3 contains 13 residues. The CDR3 DNA sequence: TGCAGCGTTGACTTCTCCGGGGGGAAGACCCAGTACTTC. Amino acids: CSVDFSGGKTQYF. Filled out from reference TRBV29-1 and TRBJ2-5, the complete variable domain reads SAVISQKPSRDICQRGTSLTIQCQVDSQVTMMFWYRQQPGQSLTLIATANQGSEATYESGFVIDKFPISRPNLTFSTLTVSNMSPEDSSIYLCSVDFSGGKTQYFGPGTRLLVL.

This sequence joins TRBV5-4 and TRBJ1-2; 7 bases match TRBD1. There are 16 residues in the CDR3. The V segment lost 3 bases and the J segment 0 bases; nucleotides outside the gene matches: 8. The V gene's germline CDR1 is SGHNT and CDR2 YYREEE (reference sequence). This CDR3 is CASSWGRQGSNYGYTF. The CDR3 DNA sequence: TGTGCCAGCAGCTGGGGTCGACAGGGATCTAACTATGGCTACACCTTC.